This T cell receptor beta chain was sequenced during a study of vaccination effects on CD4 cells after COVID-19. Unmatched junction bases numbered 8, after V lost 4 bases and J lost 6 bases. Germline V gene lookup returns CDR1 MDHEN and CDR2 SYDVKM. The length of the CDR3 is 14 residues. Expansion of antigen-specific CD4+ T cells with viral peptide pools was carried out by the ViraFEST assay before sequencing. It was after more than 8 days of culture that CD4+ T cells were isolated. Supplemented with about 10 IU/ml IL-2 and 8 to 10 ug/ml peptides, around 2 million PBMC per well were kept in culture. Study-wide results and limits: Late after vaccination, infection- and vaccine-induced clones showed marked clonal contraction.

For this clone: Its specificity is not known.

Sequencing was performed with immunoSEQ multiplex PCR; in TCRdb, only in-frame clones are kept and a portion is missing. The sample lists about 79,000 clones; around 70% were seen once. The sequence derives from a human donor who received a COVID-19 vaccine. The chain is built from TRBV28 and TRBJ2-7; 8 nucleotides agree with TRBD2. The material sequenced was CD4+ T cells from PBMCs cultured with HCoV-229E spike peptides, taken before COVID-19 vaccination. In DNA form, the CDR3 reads TGTGCCAGCAGTTACCGCCGGGGGGGCGCCGAGCAGTACGTC. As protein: CASSYRRGGAEQYV.